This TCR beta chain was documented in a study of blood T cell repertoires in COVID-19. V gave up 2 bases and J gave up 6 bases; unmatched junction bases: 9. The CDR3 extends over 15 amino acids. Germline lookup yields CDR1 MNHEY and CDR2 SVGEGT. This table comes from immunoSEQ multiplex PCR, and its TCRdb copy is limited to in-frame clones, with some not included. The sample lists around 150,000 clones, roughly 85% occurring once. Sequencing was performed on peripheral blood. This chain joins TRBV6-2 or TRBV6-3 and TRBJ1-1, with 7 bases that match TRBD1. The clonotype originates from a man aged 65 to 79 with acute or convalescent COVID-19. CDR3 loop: CASSYPDRVYSEAFF. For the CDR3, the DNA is TGTGCCAGCAGTTACCCCGACAGGGTGTACTCTGAAGCTTTCTTT.